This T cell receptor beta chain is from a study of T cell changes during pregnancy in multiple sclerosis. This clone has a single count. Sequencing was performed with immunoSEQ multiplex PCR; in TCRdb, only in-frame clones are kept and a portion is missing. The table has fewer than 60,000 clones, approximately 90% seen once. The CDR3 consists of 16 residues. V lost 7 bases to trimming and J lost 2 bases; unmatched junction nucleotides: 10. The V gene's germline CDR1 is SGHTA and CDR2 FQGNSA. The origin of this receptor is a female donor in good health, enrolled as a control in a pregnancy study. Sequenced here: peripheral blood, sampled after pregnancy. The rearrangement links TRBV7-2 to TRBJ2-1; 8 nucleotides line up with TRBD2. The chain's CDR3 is CASNRLLAAAYNEQFF. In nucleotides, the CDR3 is TGTGCCAGCAACCGTTTACTAGCGGCTGCCTACAATGAGCAGTTCTTC.